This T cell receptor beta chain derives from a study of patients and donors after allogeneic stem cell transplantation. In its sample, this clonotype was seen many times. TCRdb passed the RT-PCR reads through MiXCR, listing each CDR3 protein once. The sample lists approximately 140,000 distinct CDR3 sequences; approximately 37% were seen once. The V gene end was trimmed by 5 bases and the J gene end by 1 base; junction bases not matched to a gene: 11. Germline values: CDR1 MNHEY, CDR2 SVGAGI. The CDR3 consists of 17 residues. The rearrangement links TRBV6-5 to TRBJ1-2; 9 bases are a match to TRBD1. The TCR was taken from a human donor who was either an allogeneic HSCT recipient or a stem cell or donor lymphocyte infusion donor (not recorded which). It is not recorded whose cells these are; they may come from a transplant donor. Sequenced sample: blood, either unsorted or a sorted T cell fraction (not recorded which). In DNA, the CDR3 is TGTGCCAGCAGTAACAACAGGGGGCGTCTCCTTAACTATGGCTACACCTTC. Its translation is CASSNNRGRLLNYGYTF.